This record covers a single T cell receptor (beta chain). The table came from immunoSEQ multiplex PCR; TCRdb's copy has only in-frame clones and leaves some out. The sample consists of some 210,000 clones, about 93% of them appearing once. Patients of the Seattle cohort, enrolled during active infection, were followed longitudinally. The sample belongs to a study of blood T cell repertoires in COVID-19. V was clipped by 4 bases and J by 0 bases; unmatched bases: 4. CDR3 length: 14 amino acids. CDR1 is SGHDT and CDR2 is YYEEEE in the germline V gene. What was sequenced was peripheral blood. This sequence joins TRBV5-6 and TRBJ2-7, with TRBD1 identical over 7 bases. The TCR comes from a man aged 55 to 70 with COVID-19, enrolled during active disease. CDR3 coding DNA: TGTGCCAGCAGCGTGGGACAGAACTCCTACGAGCAGTACTTC. Its protein is CASSVGQNSYEQYF. Filled out from reference TRBV5-6 and TRBJ2-7, the complete variable domain reads DAGVTQSPTHLIKTRGQQVTLRCSPKSGHDTVSWYQQALGQGPQFIFQYYEEEERQRGNFPDRFSGHQFPNYSSELNVNALLLGDSALYLCASSVGQNSYEQYFGPGTRLTVT.